This passage covers 13 T cell receptor beta chains from one sample sequenced in a study of blood T cell repertoires in COVID-19. TCRdb's table, derived via immunoSEQ multiplex PCR, lists solely in-frame clones and lacks some. This sample carries 210,000 or so clones, 80% to 90% of them seen once, and the ten largest clones take 3.7%. Input material: PBMCs or T cells enriched from blood (not recorded which). All receptors derive from a woman in her twenties or thirties who had been exposed to COVID-19.

The chain has TRBV10-2 and TRBJ2-3, with 7 nucleotides matching TRBD2. The CDR3 has 12 amino acids. J gave up 6 bases and V 6 bases, and 3 bases lay outside the gene matches. Germline CDR1 reads WSHSY; CDR2 reads SAAADI. This CDR3 is CASRELADTQYF. The DNA for the CDR3 is TGCGCCAGCAGGGAACTAGCGGATACGCAGTATTTT.

V gene TRBV9 combines with J gene TRBJ2-7; possibly TRBD2 for D (7 bases). This CDR3 contains 15 residues. V was trimmed by 4 bases and J by 5 bases, leaving 19 bases between them. Germline V gene data show CDR1 as SGDLS and CDR2 as YYNGEE. CDR3: CASSQWGGAGHEQYF. In DNA form, the CDR3 reads TGTGCCAGCAGCCAATGGGGGGGCGCCGGCCACGAGCAGTACTTC.

This clone was counted once. This rearrangement joins TRBV5-1 to TRBJ2-2; maybe TRBD1 (6 bases). Germline V CDR1 and CDR2: SGHRS, YFSETQ. This CDR3 comprises 15 residues. V shed 4 bases and J shed 2 bases, with 12 bases lying between them. DNA of the CDR3: TGCGCCAGCAGCAAGGACAGCCGAAACACCGGGGAGCTGTTTTTT. Encoded protein: CASSKDSRNTGELFF.

This chain links TRBV5-1 with TRBJ2-7; 7 bases are a match to TRBD1. Germline V gives CDR1 SGHRS, CDR2 YFSETQ. The ends lost 1 base at V and 2 bases at J; junction bases unmatched: 3. This CDR3 comprises 14 residues. The CDR3 loop is CASSLKGGPYEQYF. As DNA, the CDR3 is TGCGCCAGCAGCTTGAAAGGGGGCCCCTACGAGCAGTACTTC.

The V gene is TRBV10-3, the J gene TRBJ1-3; D is uncertain. The CDR3 loop spans 17 amino acids. Looked up from germline, CDR1 is ENHRY and CDR2 is SYGVKD. Trimming took off 2 bases at V and 2 bases at J, with 16 bases between the two ends. The CDR3 protein is CAISEKLVRLAGNTIYF. The CDR3 nucleotides read TGTGCCATCAGTGAGAAGTTAGTCCGGTTAGCTGGAAACACCATATATTTT.

The chain has TRBV21-1 and TRBJ2-3; TRBD1, the table's D call, was not compared with the DNA. TRBV21-1 is a listed pseudogene. This CDR3 comprises 15 residues. CDR3 nucleotides: TGTGCCAGCAGCAACGACAGATGGAGCACAGATACGCAGTATTTT. It is translated as CASSNDRWSTDTQYF.

This sequence joins TRBV12-5 and TRBJ2-7; possibly TRBD1 for D (5 bases). Looked up from germline, CDR1 is LGHNT and CDR2 is FRNRAP. The CDR3 is 13 amino acids. V was trimmed by 5 bases and J by 6 bases, leaving 14 bases between them. The CDR3 DNA reads as TGTGCTAGTGGTCCCTCAGGGCCGGTCGAGCAGTACTTC. It specifies CASGPSGPVEQYF.

The chain couples TRBV24-1 to TRBJ1-2, with D possibly TRBD1 on 6 matching bases. Deletions cut 4 bases from V and 3 bases from J, with 11 bases between. The CDR3 covers 14 residues. CDR1 and CDR2 (germline): KGHDR, SFDVKD. The CDR3 region has the DNA TGTGCCACCAGTGACCACAGGGCGGACTATGGCTACACCTTC. It encodes CATSDHRADYGYTF.

The chain recombines TRBV5-1 with TRBJ2-3; 9 bases are a match to TRBD2. In germline, CDR1 is SGHRS, CDR2 YFSETQ. V dropped 8 bases and J dropped 4; count of bases not matched to a gene: 17. This CDR3 comprises 17 residues. In nucleotides, the CDR3 is TGCGCCAGTAAACTCGACAGTAGCGGGAGTTGGGCAGATACGCAGTATTTT. This translates into CASKLDSSGSWADTQYF.

The rearrangement joins TRBV5-4 to TRBJ2-2, with 9 bases matching TRBD2. The CDR3 contains 20 residues. In germline, CDR1 is SGHNT, CDR2 YYREEE (reference sequence). J gave up 1 base and V 4 bases, and 17 bases lay outside the gene matches. CDR3: CASSPGRVLSGSRNTGELFF. The CDR3 nucleotides are TGTGCCAGCAGCCCCGGACGCGTACTTAGCGGGAGTAGGAACACCGGGGAGCTGTTTTTT.

The chain uses TRBV30 and TRBJ1-2, with a possible D match to TRBD1 (5 bases). Germline-derived CDR1 and CDR2 are GTSNPN and SVGIG (reference sequence). This CDR3 contains 12 residues. Deletions cut 1 base from V and 5 bases from J, with 8 bases between. The CDR3 region has the DNA TGTGCCTGGAGTGAGAGGACATATGGCTACACCTTC. This gives the protein CAWSERTYGYTF.

This chain links TRBV7-9 with TRBJ2-5; D may be TRBD2 (6 bases). This CDR3 has 12 amino acids. Deletions cut 5 bases from V and 8 bases from J, with 12 bases between. Germline-derived CDR1 and CDR2 are SEHNR and FQNEAQ (reference sequence). The chain's CDR3 is CASSHPGLTQYF. CDR3 bases: TGTGCCAGCAGCCATCCGGGACTCACCCAGTACTTC.

This chain joins TRBV5-1 and TRBJ2-7; 8 bases match TRBD1. The CDR3 totals 14 residues. Per germline, CDR1 SGHRS and CDR2 YFSETQ. The V segment lost 5 bases and the J segment 1 base; nucleotides outside the gene matches: 5. The CDR3 region has the DNA TGCGCCAGCAGTCCCGGGACAGGATCCTACGAGCAGTACTTC. Protein product: CASSPGTGSYEQYF.